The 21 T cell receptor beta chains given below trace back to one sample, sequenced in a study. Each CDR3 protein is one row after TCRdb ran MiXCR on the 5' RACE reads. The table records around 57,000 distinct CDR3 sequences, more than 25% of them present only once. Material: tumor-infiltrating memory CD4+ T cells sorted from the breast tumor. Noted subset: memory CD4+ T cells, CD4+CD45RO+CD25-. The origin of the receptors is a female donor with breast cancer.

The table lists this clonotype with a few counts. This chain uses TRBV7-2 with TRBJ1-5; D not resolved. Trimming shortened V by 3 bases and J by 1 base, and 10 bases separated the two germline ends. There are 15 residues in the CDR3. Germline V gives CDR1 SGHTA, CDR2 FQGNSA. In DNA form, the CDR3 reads TGTGCCAGCAGCTTCTCCGCGGGGAGCAATCAGCCCCAGCATTTT. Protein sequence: CASSFSAGSNQPQHF.

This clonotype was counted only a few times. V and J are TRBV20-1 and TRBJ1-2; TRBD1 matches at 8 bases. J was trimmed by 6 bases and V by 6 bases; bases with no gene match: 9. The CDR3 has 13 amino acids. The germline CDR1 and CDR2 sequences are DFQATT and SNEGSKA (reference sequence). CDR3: CSALDRVLNGYTF. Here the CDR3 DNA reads TGCAGTGCACTGGACAGGGTGTTGAATGGCTACACCTTC.

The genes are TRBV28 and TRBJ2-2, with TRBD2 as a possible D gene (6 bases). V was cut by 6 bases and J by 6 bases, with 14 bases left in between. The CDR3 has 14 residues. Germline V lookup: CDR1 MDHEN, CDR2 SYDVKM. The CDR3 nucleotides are TGTGCCAGCAGCCCCGGGAGTGGTGCCGGGGAGCTGTTTTTT. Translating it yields CASSPGSGAGELFF.

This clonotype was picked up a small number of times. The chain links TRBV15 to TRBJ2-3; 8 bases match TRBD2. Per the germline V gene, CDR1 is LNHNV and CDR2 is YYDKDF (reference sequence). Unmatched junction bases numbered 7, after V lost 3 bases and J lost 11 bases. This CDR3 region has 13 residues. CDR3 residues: CATSRFPGGGQYF. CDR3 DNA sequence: TGTGCCACCAGCAGGTTTCCGGGAGGGGGGCAGTATTTT.

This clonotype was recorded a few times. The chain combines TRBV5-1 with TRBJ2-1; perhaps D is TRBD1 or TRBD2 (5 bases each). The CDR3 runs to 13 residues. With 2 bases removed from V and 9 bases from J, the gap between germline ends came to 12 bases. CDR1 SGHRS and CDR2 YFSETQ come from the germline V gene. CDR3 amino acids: CASSFTTEGEQFF. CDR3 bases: TGCGCCAGCAGCTTCACGACAGAGGGTGAGCAGTTCTTC.

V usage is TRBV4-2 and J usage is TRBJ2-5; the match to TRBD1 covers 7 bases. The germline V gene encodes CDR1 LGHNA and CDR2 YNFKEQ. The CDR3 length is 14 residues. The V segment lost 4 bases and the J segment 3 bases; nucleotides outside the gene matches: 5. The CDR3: CASSPGTVKETQYF. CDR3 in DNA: TGTGCCAGCAGCCCCGGGACAGTAAAAGAGACCCAGTACTTC.

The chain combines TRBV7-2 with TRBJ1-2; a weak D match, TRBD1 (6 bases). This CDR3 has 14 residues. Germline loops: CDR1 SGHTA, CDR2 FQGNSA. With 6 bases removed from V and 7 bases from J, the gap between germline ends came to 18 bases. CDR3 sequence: CASSRPTGARGYTF. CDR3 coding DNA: TGTGCCAGCAGTAGACCGACGGGGGCGCGTGGCTACACCTTC.

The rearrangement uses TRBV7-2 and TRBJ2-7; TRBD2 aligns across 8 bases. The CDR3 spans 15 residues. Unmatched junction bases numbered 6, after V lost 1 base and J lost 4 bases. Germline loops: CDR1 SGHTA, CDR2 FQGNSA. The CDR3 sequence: CASSLGGTRTYEQYF. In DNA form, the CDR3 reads TGTGCCAGCAGCTTAGGGGGGACTAGAACATACGAGCAGTACTTC.

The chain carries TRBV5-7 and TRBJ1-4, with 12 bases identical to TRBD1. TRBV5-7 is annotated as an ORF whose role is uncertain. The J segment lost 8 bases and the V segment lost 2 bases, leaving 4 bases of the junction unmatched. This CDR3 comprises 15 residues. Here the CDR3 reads CASSFVGTGGEKLFF. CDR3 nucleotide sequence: TGTGCCAGCAGCTTTGTCGGGACAGGGGGCGAAAAACTGTTTTTT.

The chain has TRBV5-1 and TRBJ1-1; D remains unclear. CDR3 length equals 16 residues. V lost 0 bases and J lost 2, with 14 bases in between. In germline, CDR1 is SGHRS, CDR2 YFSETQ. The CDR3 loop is CASSLGFTSINTEAFF. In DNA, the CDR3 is TGCGCCAGCAGCTTGGGGTTCACCTCTATTAACACTGAAGCTTTCTTT.

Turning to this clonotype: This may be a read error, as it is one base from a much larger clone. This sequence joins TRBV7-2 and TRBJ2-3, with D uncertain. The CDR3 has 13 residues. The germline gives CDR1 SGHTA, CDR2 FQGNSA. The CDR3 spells CASSLAQADTQCF. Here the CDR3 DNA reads TGTGCCAGCAGCTTAGCGCAGGCAGATACGCAGTGTTTT.

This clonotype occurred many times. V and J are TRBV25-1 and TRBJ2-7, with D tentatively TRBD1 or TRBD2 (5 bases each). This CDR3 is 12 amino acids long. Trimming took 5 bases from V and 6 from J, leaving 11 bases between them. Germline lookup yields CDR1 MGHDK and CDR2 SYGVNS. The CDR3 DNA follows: TGTGCCAGCAGTTGGGGGAAGGCCGAGCAGTACTTC. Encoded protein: CASSWGKAEQYF.

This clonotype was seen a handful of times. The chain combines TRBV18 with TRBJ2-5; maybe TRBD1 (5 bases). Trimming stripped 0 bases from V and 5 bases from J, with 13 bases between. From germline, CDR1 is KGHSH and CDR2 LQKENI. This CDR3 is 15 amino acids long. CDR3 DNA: TGTGCCAGCTCACCACCGCGCCAGGGCCCGGAGACCCAGTACTTC. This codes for CASSPPRQGPETQYF.

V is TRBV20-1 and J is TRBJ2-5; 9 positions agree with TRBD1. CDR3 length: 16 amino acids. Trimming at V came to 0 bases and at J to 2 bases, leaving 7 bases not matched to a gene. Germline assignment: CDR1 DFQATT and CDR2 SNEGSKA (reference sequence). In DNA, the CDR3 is TGCAGTGCTAGAGATGGTGGGACAGGGATACAAGAGACCCAGTACTTC. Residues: CSARDGGTGIQETQYF.

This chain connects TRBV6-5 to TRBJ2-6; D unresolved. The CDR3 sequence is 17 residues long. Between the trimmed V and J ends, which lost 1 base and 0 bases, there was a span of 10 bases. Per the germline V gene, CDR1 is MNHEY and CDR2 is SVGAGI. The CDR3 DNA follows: TGTGCCAGCAGTTACTTTAACGGTGCCTCTGGGGCCAACGTCCTGACTTTC. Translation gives CASSYFNGASGANVLTF.

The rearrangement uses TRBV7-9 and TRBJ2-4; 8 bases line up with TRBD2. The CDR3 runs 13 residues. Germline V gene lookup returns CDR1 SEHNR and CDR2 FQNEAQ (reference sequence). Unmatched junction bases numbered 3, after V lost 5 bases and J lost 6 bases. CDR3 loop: CASSPLAGNIQYF. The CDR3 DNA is TGTGCCAGCAGCCCGCTAGCGGGAAACATTCAGTACTTC. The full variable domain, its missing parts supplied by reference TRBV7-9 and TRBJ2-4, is DTGVSQNPRHKITKRGQNVTFRCDPISEHNRLYWYRQTLGQGPEFLTYFQNEAQLEKSRLLSDRFSAERPKGSFSTLEIQRTEQGDSAMYLCASSPLAGNIQYFGAGTRLSVL.

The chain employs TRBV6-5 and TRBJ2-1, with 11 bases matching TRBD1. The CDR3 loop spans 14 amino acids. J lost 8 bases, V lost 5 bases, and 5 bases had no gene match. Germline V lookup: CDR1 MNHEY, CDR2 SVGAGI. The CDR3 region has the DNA TGTGCCAGCAGTAGGACAGGGGGCAGGGATGAGCAGTTCTTC. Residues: CASSRTGGRDEQFF.

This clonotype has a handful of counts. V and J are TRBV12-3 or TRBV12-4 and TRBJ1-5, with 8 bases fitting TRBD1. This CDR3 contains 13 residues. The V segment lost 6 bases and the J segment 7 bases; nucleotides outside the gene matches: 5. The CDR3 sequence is CASSGQGGQPQHF. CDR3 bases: TGTGCCAGCAGCGGACAGGGAGGACAGCCCCAGCATTTT.

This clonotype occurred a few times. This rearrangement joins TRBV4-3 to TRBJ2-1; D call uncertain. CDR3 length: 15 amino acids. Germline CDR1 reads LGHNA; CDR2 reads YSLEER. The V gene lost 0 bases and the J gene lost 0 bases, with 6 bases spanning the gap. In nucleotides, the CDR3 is TGCGCCAGCAGCCAAGAAAGGATCTCCTACAATGAGCAGTTCTTC. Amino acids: CASSQERISYNEQFF.

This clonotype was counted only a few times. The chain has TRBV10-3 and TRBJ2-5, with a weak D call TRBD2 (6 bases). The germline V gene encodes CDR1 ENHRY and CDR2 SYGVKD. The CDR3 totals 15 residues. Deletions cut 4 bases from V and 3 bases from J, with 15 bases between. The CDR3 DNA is TGTGCCATCAGTGTAACCGGGACTTCCAAAGAGACCCAGTACTTC. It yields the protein CAISVTGTSKETQYF.

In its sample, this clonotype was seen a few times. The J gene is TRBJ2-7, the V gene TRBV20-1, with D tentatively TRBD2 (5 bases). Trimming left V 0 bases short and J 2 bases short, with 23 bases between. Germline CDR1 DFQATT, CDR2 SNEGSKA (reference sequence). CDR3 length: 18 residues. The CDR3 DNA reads TGCAGTGCTAGAGATCTCTACGGTCAGGAAGGAGGAGCCTACGAGCAGTACTTC. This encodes CSARDLYGQEGGAYEQYF.